The source of this T cell receptor beta chain is a study of shared clonotypes between healthy human individuals (dated by TCRdb to about 2020). Notes on the research overall: A few men and two women, aged 18 to 49 years, made up the cohort. For each donor, CD4 naive and CD4 memory were each given three plates, CD8 naive was given two plates, and CD8 memory was given one plate. Blood TCR repertoires of about five healthy adults were deeply sequenced to estimate repertoire size and the extent of clonotype sharing between individuals. To increase sequencing depth and limit assay-specific biases, TCR repertoire library preparation and sequencing were carried out by different laboratories using diverse techniques. Leukapheresis yielded between about 0.85 and 9.5 billion PBMCs per donor.

Using the deep immunoSEQ assay, multiplex PCR amplified TCR CDR3 regions from genomic DNA. Genomic DNA extracted from each cell subset was distributed evenly over all wells of several immunoSEQ 96-well plates, and each plate served as one replicate. Each replicate PCR for sorted subsets received around 210 ng genomic DNA, equal to roughly 29,000 T cell genomes. Purified libraries were measured with a Qubit 3.0 fluorometer, size-checked on a Bioanalyzer 2100, and measured again with the KAPA Library Quantification kit. Each immunoSEQ 96-well plate was sequenced on its own single-read 150-cycle Illumina NextSeq 550 flow cell. For the original study's pipeline: Because only junctional sequences without quality scores were contained in the immunoSEQ output, filtering matching that applied to full-length reads could not be performed. Sequences were annotated with PyIR, a Python wrapper for IgBLAST v1.9, and V/J genes and CDR3 were assigned using IMGT germline references. Reads were removed for weak V/J assignments (E-value above 1e-6), missing CDR3, stop codons, out-of-frame junctions, or ambiguous translated residues. V3J clonotypes were defined as sequences sharing the same inferred V gene, J gene, and CDR3 amino acid sequence. The percentage overlap between two repertoires was calculated by dividing the number of shared unique clonotypes by the size of the smaller repertoire. RTK rarefaction, the Chao1 estimator, and Recon v2.1 estimates of unobserved clonotypes were used to assess repertoire richness. Generation probabilities for all TCRbeta clonotypes obtained by the gDNA method from a handful of donors were computed using OLGA. As stored in TCRdb, this immuneACCESS dataset retains in-frame rearrangements with V and J assigned. A fraction of the clones does not appear; measured against another copy, unresolved V genes explain less than half of the discrepancy, and the remainder lacks a known reason. The V and J calls and clone size are taken from that table; D and trimming were inferred from the DNA. The table for this sample lists about 330,000 clones; about 74% of them were counted only once. About 9.4% of the sample rests with the top ten.

From its cysteine to its phenylalanine, the CDR3 spans 15 amino acids. The retained sequence is limited to the CDR3, 45 bases, with the frame set at the first base. The germline V gene yields SNHLY for CDR1 and FYNNEI for CDR2. Compared with germline, V lacks 6 bases and J lacks 0 bases; bases without a gene match: 4. Comments on this clone: The target of this receptor is not known. One base away there is no much larger clone; base qualities are not given.

The research as a whole found: The genetic and exposure-history diversity represented was limited by the small number of donors. Pairwise subsampling indicated that sequencing depth was expected to affect the degree of clonotype sharing among donors. Clonotypes shared by all four sorted-subset donors showed higher generation probabilities than non-shared clonotypes. When a few donors were compared, the shared fraction of clonotypes was around 5% for naive CD4, 3% to 4% for naive CD8, 2.3% for memory CD4, and 0.35% to 0.5% for memory CD8. Incomplete sequencing was indicated by rarefaction of sorted-subset datasets, despite the large sequencing depth. Estimated clonotype richness was generally larger for naive than for memory subsets. Sampling was restricted to blood, and TCR repertoires in tissues likely differ from the TCR repertoires found in blood.

The donors were healthy, HIV-negative adults who had no recently reported acute infections or vaccinations. All donors were Caucasian adults living in Nashville, Tennessee, USA. Magnetic negative selection was used to enrich CD4+ T cells, after which naive cells were positively selected on CD45RA and the negative fraction became the memory subset. Blood was collected by leukapheresis, and PBMCs were isolated by Ficoll-Histopaque density gradient centrifugation and then cryopreserved in liquid nitrogen vapor phase. Analytical flow cytometry was used to check the purity and quantity of each magnetically sorted T cell population. From each sorted fraction, genomic DNA was isolated and quantified by UV absorbance on a Nanodrop 2000c.

The rearranged segments are TRBV2 and TRBJ2-2, and 7 junctional nucleotides match TRBD1. Sequencing used memory CD4+ T cells sorted from blood. Taken with the paper, the label for cell subset or site translates to: CD45RA-negative fraction. The sequence was obtained from a man between 25 and 39 years old in good health. The CDR3 protein: CASRGQSPNTGELFF. The sequenced DNA: TGTGCCAGCAGGGGACAGAGCCCGAACACCGGGGAGCTGTTTTTT. Joined to the reference TRBV2 and TRBJ2-2 proteins, this CDR3 gives the full variable domain: EPEVTQTPSHQVTQMGQEVILRCVPISNHLYFYWYRQILGQKVEFLVSFYNNEISEKSEIFDDQFSVERPDGSNFTLKIRSTKLEDSAMYFCASRGQSPNTGELFFGEGSRLTVL.